This T cell receptor (beta chain) was found in a study of T cell responses to AZD1222 COVID-19 vaccine. Some clones are missing from TCRdb's copy, which holds only in-frame ones; the method was immunoSEQ multiplex PCR. Here the sample spans 140,000 to 150,000 clones, around four fifths being singletons. This receptor was taken from an adult in good health. The source material was peripheral blood, sampled on day 0 of MenACWY control vaccination.

CDR3 loop: CAAQGSSGNTIYF. In DNA form, the CDR3 reads TGTGCCGCACAGGGAAGCTCTGGAAACACCATATATTTT. The genes are TRBV4-2 and TRBJ1-3, with D perhaps matching TRBD1 (6 bases). V shed 11 bases and J shed 0 bases, with 11 bases lying between them. Germline assignment: CDR1 LGHNA and CDR2 YNFKEQ. The CDR3 runs to 13 residues.